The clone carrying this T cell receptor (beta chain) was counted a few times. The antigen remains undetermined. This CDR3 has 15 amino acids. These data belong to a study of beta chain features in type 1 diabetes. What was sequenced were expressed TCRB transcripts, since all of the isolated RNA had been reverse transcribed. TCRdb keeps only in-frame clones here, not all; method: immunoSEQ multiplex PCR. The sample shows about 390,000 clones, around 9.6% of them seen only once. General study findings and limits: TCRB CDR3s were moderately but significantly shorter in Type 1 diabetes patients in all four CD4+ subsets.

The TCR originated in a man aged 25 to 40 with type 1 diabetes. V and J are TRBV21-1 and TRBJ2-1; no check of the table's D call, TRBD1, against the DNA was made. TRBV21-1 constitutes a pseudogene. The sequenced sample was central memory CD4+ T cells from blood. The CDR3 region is CASSKETDSYNEQFF. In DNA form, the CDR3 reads TGTGCCAGCAGCAAAGAAACAGATAGCTACAATGAGCAGTTCTTC.